This entry lists 26 T cell receptor beta chains sequenced from one sample in a study of T cells in localized non-small cell lung cancer. This table comes from immunoSEQ multiplex PCR, and its TCRdb copy is limited to in-frame clones, with some not included. The sample yields about 41,000 clones, approximately 80% seen once. The specimen comprised PBMCs, sampled before any cancer treatment. Receptor source: a man between 40 and 70 years old with stage II lung adenocarcinoma.

The chain links TRBV6-1 to TRBJ1-1; D uncertain. The CDR3 runs 13 residues. Trimming pared 6 bases from V and 4 bases from J, leaving 12 bases between. The germline gives CDR1 MNHNS, CDR2 SASEGT. CDR3 nucleotides: TGTGCCAGCAGGGTAAAAGGTAGCACTGAAGCTTTCTTT. Amino acids: CASRVKGSTEAFF.

The CDR3 sequence: CASSPGPQGYGYTF. CDR3 DNA sequence: TGCGCCAGCAGCCCCGGGCCCCAGGGCTATGGCTACACCTTC. The gene calls are TRBV10-1 and TRBJ1-2; the D gene is possibly TRBD1 (5 bases). Germline-derived CDR1 and CDR2 are WNHNN and SYGVQD (reference sequence). The CDR3 spans 14 residues. V dropped 6 bases and J dropped 4 bases, with 15 bases sitting between them.

The rearrangement uses TRBV7-2 and TRBJ2-1; D is possibly TRBD1 (7 bases). V was clipped by 1 base and J by 12 bases, with 19 bases between them. CDR1 and CDR2 from the germline V gene are SGHTA and FQGNSA. This CDR3 comprises 15 residues. CDR3 region: CASSLGRRGRLGQFF. The CDR3 nucleotides read TGTGCCAGCAGCTTAGGAAGGAGGGGGCGACTAGGGCAGTTCTTC. Full variable domain (rest looked up from reference TRBV7-2 and TRBJ2-1): GAGVSQSPSNKVTEKGKDVELRCDPISGHTALYWYRQSLGQGLEFLIYFQGNSAPDKSGLPSDRFSAERTGGSVSTLTIQRTQQEDSAVYLCASSLGRRGRLGQFFGPGTRLTVL.

The chain employs TRBV9 and TRBJ2-2; 8 bases align to TRBD1. Trimming at V came to 3 bases and at J to 7 bases, leaving 5 bases not matched to a gene. This CDR3 has 14 amino acids. Germline loops: CDR1 SGDLS, CDR2 YYNGEE. The CDR3: CASSAGQADGELFF. The CDR3 DNA is TGTGCCAGCAGCGCGGGACAGGCTGACGGGGAGCTGTTTTTT.

The chain links TRBV10-3 to TRBJ1-5, with unresolved D. The germline gives CDR1 ENHRY, CDR2 SYGVKD. The CDR3 runs 15 residues. Trimming took off 3 bases at V and 3 bases at J, with 12 bases between the two ends. The CDR3 region has the DNA TGTGCCATCAGTGAAAGGCCTGGGGACAATCAGCCCCAGCATTTT. It is translated as CAISERPGDNQPQHF.

The table lists this clone with a count of one. The rearrangement joins TRBV7-8 to TRBJ1-1; D may be TRBD1 (5 bases). CDR3 length: 16 residues. V was cut by 4 bases and J by 4 bases, with 19 bases left in between. The germline CDR1 and CDR2 sequences are SGHVS and FQNEAQ. This chain's CDR3 is CASSSRLQAGSTEAFF. The CDR3 DNA is TGTGCCAGCAGCTCCCGCCTACAGGCGGGGAGCACTGAAGCTTTCTTT.

The V and J genes are TRBV7-7 and TRBJ2-5; D unclear. The V gene's germline CDR1 is SSHAT and CDR2 FNYEAQ (reference sequence). The CDR3 sequence is 15 residues long. The V end was cut by 2 bases, the J end by 4 bases, with 14 bases between. CDR3 sequence: CASSLKAALGETQYF. The CDR3 DNA sequence: TGTGCCAGCAGCTTAAAGGCTGCCTTGGGAGAGACCCAGTACTTC.

The chain employs TRBV5-6 and TRBJ2-1; D may be TRBD2 (5 bases). Germline loops: CDR1 SGHDT, CDR2 YYEEEE. The CDR3 is 16 amino acids. V shed 3 bases and J shed 0 bases, with 13 bases lying between them. CDR3 coding DNA: TGTGCCAGCAGCTCTCGGAGAGGGAGCTCCTACAATGAGCAGTTCTTC. This sequence encodes CASSSRRGSSYNEQFF.

This clone was seen only a few times. This chain uses TRBV19 with TRBJ1-2; 8 nucleotides line up with TRBD1. Trimming cost V 10 bases and J 8 bases; bases outside gene matches: 9. CDR3 size: 12 residues. The V gene's germline CDR1 is LNHDA and CDR2 SQIVND (reference sequence). The chain's CDR3 is CATLDRVSGYTF. CDR3 DNA: TGTGCCACTCTGGACAGGGTTAGCGGCTACACCTTC.

This chain joins TRBV6-5 and TRBJ2-5; TRBD1 is a possible D gene (5 bases). The germline V and J ends were trimmed by 5 bases and 4 bases, with 17 bases remaining between them. The CDR3 sequence is 15 residues long. Germline lookup yields CDR1 MNHEY and CDR2 SVGAGI. The CDR3 loop reads CASSVDSNVVETQYF. In DNA form, the CDR3 reads TGTGCCAGCAGTGTCGACAGTAACGTAGTAGAGACCCAGTACTTC.

This clone was detected only once. The chain combines TRBV7-2 with TRBJ2-7, with TRBD1 matching over 8 bases. The V gene end was trimmed by 0 bases and the J gene end by 7 bases; junction bases not matched to a gene: 8. The CDR3 is 15 amino acids. Per germline, CDR1 SGHTA and CDR2 FQGNSA. CDR3 sequence (DNA): TGTGCCAGCAGCTTAGCCAAGGACAGGGTAAGGGAGCAGTACTTC. Encoded protein: CASSLAKDRVREQYF.

V and J are TRBV6-5 and TRBJ2-6; D is perhaps TRBD1 (6 bases). This CDR3 has 15 amino acids. Per the germline V gene, CDR1 is MNHEY and CDR2 is SVGAGI. Between the trimmed V and J ends, which lost 5 bases and 0 bases, there was a span of 8 bases. CDR3 coding DNA: TGTGCCAGCAGTAGACAGGCCTCTGGGGCCAACGTCCTGACTTTC. It codes for CASSRQASGANVLTF.

The chain combines TRBV9 with TRBJ2-7; D uncertain. Germline CDR1 is SGDLS and CDR2 is YYNGEE. The CDR3 is 13 residues long. Trimming stripped 1 base from V and 5 bases from J, with 10 bases between. CDR3 DNA sequence: TGTGCCAGCAGCGTAAACTACCAAGACGAGCAGTACTTC. Its translation is CASSVNYQDEQYF. The complete variable domain, with remaining parts taken from reference TRBV9 and TRBJ2-7, reads DSGVTQTPKHLITATGQRVTLRCSPRSGDLSVYWYQQSLDQGLQFLIQYYNGEERAKGNILERFSAQQFPDLHSELNLSSLELGDSALYFCASSVNYQDEQYFGPGTRLTVT.

The J gene is TRBJ1-3, the V gene TRBV28; D is undetermined. The CDR3 is 16 amino acids. The germline V gene encodes CDR1 MDHEN and CDR2 SYDVKM. V gave up 2 bases and J gave up 0 bases, with 11 bases separating them. Written as DNA, the CDR3 is TGTGCCAGCAGTTTAAGTGGGCGGTACTCTGGAAACACCATATATTTT. As protein: CASSLSGRYSGNTIYF.

The V and J genes are TRBV4-3 and TRBJ2-1, with a possible D match to TRBD2 (7 bases). V lost 3 bases, J lost 0 bases, and 15 bases lay in between. Germline-derived CDR1 and CDR2 are LGHNA and YSLEER. The CDR3 spans 17 residues. The CDR3 DNA sequence: TGCGCCAGCAGCCAGGGAGGGGGGGACCTCTCCTACAATGAGCAGTTCTTC. Its protein is CASSQGGGDLSYNEQFF.

V and J are TRBV27 and TRBJ2-2, with 7 positions matching TRBD2. Germline CDR1 MNHEY, CDR2 SMNVEV (reference sequence). The V and J ends lost 5 bases and 7 bases, in that order; junction bases with no gene match: 16. The CDR3 length is 17 residues. CDR3 protein: CASSPPLGRERGGELFF. For the CDR3, the DNA is TGTGCCAGCAGTCCTCCGTTGGGGCGGGAGCGCGGCGGGGAGCTGTTTTTT.

The genes are TRBV28 and TRBJ1-1; unclear D gene. Germline-derived CDR1 and CDR2 are MDHEN and SYDVKM. Between the trimmed V and J ends, which lost 1 base and 3 bases, there was a span of 6 bases. CDR3 size: 13 residues. CDR3 sequence reads: CASSLFEHTEAFF. DNA for the CDR3: TGTGCCAGCAGTTTATTTGAGCACACTGAAGCTTTCTTT. Variable domain in full (rest from reference TRBV28 and TRBJ1-1): DVKVTQSSRYLVKRTGEKVFLECVQDMDHENMFWYRQDPGLGLRLIYFSYDVKMKEKGDIPEGYSVSREKKERFSLILESASTNQTSMYLCASSLFEHTEAFFGQGTRLTVV.

J is TRBJ2-5 and V is TRBV5-6; tentative D call: TRBD2 (6 bases). Germline lookup yields CDR1 SGHDT and CDR2 YYEEEE. Deletions cut 2 bases from V and 2 bases from J, with 19 bases between. The CDR3 covers 17 residues. The CDR3 DNA follows: TGTGCCAGCAGCTTCCCGAGGGCCGGGAGACCGCAAGAGACCCAGTACTTC. This translates into CASSFPRAGRPQETQYF.

J is TRBJ2-1 and V is TRBV4-3, with D perhaps TRBD2 (6 bases). Germline loops: CDR1 LGHNA, CDR2 YSLEER. This CDR3 is 16 amino acids long. V shed 4 bases and J shed 9 bases, with 22 bases lying between them. Written as DNA, the CDR3 is TGCGCCAGCAGCCGAGGCGAAGGGTGGGGGGTGGGTGAGCAGTTCTTC. Protein product: CASSRGEGWGVGEQFF.

The chain joins TRBV7-9 to TRBJ2-3, with D uncertain. The CDR3 loop spans 15 amino acids. V lost 2 bases and J 1 base, leaving 10 bases between the germline ends. Germline assignment: CDR1 SEHNR and CDR2 FQNEAQ (reference sequence). CDR3 in amino acids: CASSLSRLGTDTQYF. CDR3 nucleotides: TGTGCCAGCAGCTTATCGCGGTTGGGCACAGATACGCAGTATTTT.

J is TRBJ2-7 and V is TRBV6-4, with 7 positions matching TRBD1. Germline V CDR1 and CDR2: MRHNA, SNTAGT. CDR3 length: 11 amino acids. The V segment lost 10 bases and the J segment 3 bases; nucleotides outside the gene matches: 3. CDR3 amino acids: CAKTGSYEQYF. CDR3 nucleotides: TGTGCCAAGACAGGGAGCTACGAGCAGTACTTC.

The V call is TRBV9, the J call TRBJ2-3; 7 positions match TRBD2. The J segment lost 0 bases and the V segment lost 3 bases, leaving 4 bases of the junction unmatched. The germline gives CDR1 SGDLS, CDR2 YYNGEE. This CDR3 region has 15 residues. CDR3 bases: TGTGCCAGCAGCGGGAGCGGGATAAGCACAGATACGCAGTATTTT. Its translation: CASSGSGISTDTQYF.

J is TRBJ1-5 and V is TRBV28; D uncertain. This CDR3 comprises 12 residues. Germline CDR1 is MDHEN and CDR2 is SYDVKM. V was shortened by 9 bases and J by 0 bases, with 6 bases between the two germline ends. The DNA for the CDR3 is TGTGCCAGTGAGGGTAGCAATCAGCCCCAGCATTTT. This codes for CASEGSNQPQHF. The whole variable domain, filled in from reference TRBV28 and TRBJ1-5, reads DVKVTQSSRYLVKRTGEKVFLECVQDMDHENMFWYRQDPGLGLRLIYFSYDVKMKEKGDIPEGYSVSREKKERFSLILESASTNQTSMYLCASEGSNQPQHFGDGTRLSIL.

The chain joins TRBV7-2 to TRBJ2-2; possible D gene TRBD2, 6 bases. Trimming cost V 2 bases and J 9 bases, with 19 bases left between them. The CDR3 length is 16 residues. Looked up from germline, CDR1 is SGHTA and CDR2 is FQGNSA. In DNA form, the CDR3 reads TGTGCCAGCAGCTTAAGGTCACGGGAGTTTATCCGGGAGCTGTTTTTT. Amino acids: CASSLRSREFIRELFF.

The J gene is TRBJ1-1, the V gene TRBV4-2, with TRBD1 matching over 9 bases. From germline, CDR1 is LGHNA and CDR2 YNFKEQ. V shed 2 bases and J 2 bases; nucleotides not matched to a gene: 3. CDR3 length: 15 residues. The CDR3 DNA sequence: TGTGCCAGCAGCCAAATGACAGGGGGTAACACTGAAGCTTTCTTT. Encoded protein: CASSQMTGGNTEAFF.

The gene calls are TRBV29-1 and TRBJ2-3; 16 bases map to TRBD2. Per germline, CDR1 SQVTM and CDR2 ANQGSEA. V lost 7 bases to trimming and J lost 7 bases; unmatched junction nucleotides: 5. CDR3 length: 14 amino acids. The CDR3 sequence: CSGGLAGGLNTQYF. The CDR3 DNA reads TGCAGCGGGGGACTAGCGGGAGGGTTAAATACGCAGTATTTT.